The 23 T cell receptor beta chains below come from one sample, sequenced in a study of cytomegalovirus exposure and HLA in healthy donors. It was with 60 Vbeta and 13 Jbeta primers that the PCR ran. Generated by immunoSEQ multiplex PCR, the TCRdb table keeps only in-frame clones and is missing some. Among about 160,000 clones, around 72% were seen once, and the ten largest hold around 6.9%. What was sequenced was PBMCs. Receptor source: a man aged 40-55 years in good health and CMV-seropositive.

This clone was counted once. This chain connects TRBV21-1 to TRBJ2-1; the D call in the table, TRBD2, was not verified against the DNA. TRBV21-1 is deemed a pseudogene. This CDR3 is 16 amino acids long. The CDR3 DNA is TGTGCCAGCAGCAAGACGGGTGGCCACTCCTACAATGAGCAGTTCTTC. Encoded protein: CASSKTGGHSYNEQFF.

This clone was counted a few times. V gene TRBV7-2 combines with J gene TRBJ1-2; D may be TRBD1 (6 bases). The CDR3 spans 14 residues. Trimming cost V 4 bases and J 6 bases, with 15 bases left between them. CDR1 is SGHTA and CDR2 is FQGNSA in the germline V gene. DNA for the CDR3: TGTGCCAGCAGCTCCTACAGGGCCGGGGATGGCTACACCTTC. It codes for CASSSYRAGDGYTF.

This chain links TRBV18 with TRBJ1-4, with a weak D call TRBD1 (6 bases). In germline, CDR1 is KGHSH, CDR2 LQKENI. V was pared by 3 bases and J by 7 bases, with 15 bases between. The CDR3 is made up of 15 amino acids. CDR3: CASSPPRGDGEKLFF. The CDR3 bases are TGTGCCAGCTCACCTCCCAGGGGCGATGGTGAAAAACTGTTTTTT.

The V call is TRBV10-1, the J call TRBJ1-1; 10 bases map to TRBD1. This CDR3 has 14 residues. Per germline, CDR1 WNHNN and CDR2 SYGVQD (reference sequence). V trimming: 8 bases; J trimming: 11 bases; junction bases outside the gene matches: 14. The CDR3 region is CASGYRDRGFWAFF. CDR3 coding DNA: TGCGCCAGCGGTTACCGGGACAGGGGATTTTGGGCTTTCTTT.

For this clone: The CDR3 ends on some other residue instead of the conserved phenylalanine or tryptophan, so this is likely a read error. This chain joins TRBV6-5 and TRBJ1-2; 7 nucleotides align to TRBD1. Per the germline V gene, CDR1 is MNHEY and CDR2 is SVGAGI. V shed 5 bases, J shed 4 bases, and the junction held 10 bases outside the gene matches. The CDR3 is made up of 15 amino acids. The CDR3: CASSTGNRGFYGYTL. The CDR3 DNA follows: TGTGCCAGCAGTACCGGGAACAGGGGTTTCTATGGCTACACCCTC.

Note on this clone: Relative to the germline gene, one junction end is altered; a read error may explain this. The chain has TRBV7-7 and TRBJ2-2, with TRBD1 as a possible D gene (6 bases). The CDR3 has 14 amino acids. Germline CDR1 and CDR2: SSHAT and FNYEAQ (reference sequence). The CDR3 is CASSFTGRTGELFF. The CDR3 nucleotides read TGTGCTAGCAGCTTTACAGGGCGCACCGGGGAGCTGTTTTTT. Full variable domain (missing parts from reference TRBV7-7 and TRBJ2-2): GAGVSQSPRYKVTKRGQDVTLRCDPISSHATLYWYQQALGQGPEFLTYFNYEAQPDKSGLPSDRFSAERPEGSISTLTIQRTEQRDSAMYRCASSFTGRTGELFFGEGSRLTVL.

The gene calls are TRBV19 and TRBJ2-1; a weak D match, TRBD1 (6 bases). The V gene lost 4 bases and the J gene lost 6 bases, with 13 bases spanning the gap. The V gene's germline CDR1 is LNHDA and CDR2 SQIVND (reference sequence). The CDR3 is 14 residues long. In DNA form, the CDR3 reads TGTGCCAGTAGTACCTTCAGGGGTGGCAATGAGCAGTTCTTC. Translation gives CASSTFRGGNEQFF.

The chain employs TRBV5-1 and TRBJ2-1; 10 bases match TRBD1. CDR1 SGHRS and CDR2 YFSETQ come from the germline V gene. V lost 1 base and J lost 6; bases outside the gene matches: 7. The CDR3 is 16 residues long. In DNA, the CDR3 is TGCGCCAGCAGCTTGACCCGGGACAGGGGTGGCAATGAGCAGTTCTTC. It specifies CASSLTRDRGGNEQFF.

This clone showed up just a few times. The gene calls are TRBV6-1 and TRBJ1-1; D gene ambiguous. Trimming removed 5 bases from V and 1 base from J, with 11 bases in between. This CDR3 region has 14 residues. In germline, CDR1 is MNHNS, CDR2 SASEGT. CDR3 DNA: TGTGCCAGCAGTCCCGGCGGTGGGAACACTGAAGCTTTCTTT. Residues: CASSPGGGNTEAFF.

Turning to this clone: An end of the junction differs from the germline gene, which may be a read error. Other nucleotide sequences from this sample produce the same CDR3. The chain combines TRBV9 with TRBJ1-6, with D perhaps TRBD1 (6 bases). Germline V gives CDR1 SGDLS, CDR2 YYNGEE. The CDR3 runs 15 residues. CDR3 nucleotide sequence: TGCGCCAGCAGCTTTGGACAGTCCTGGGATTCACCCCTCCACTTT. Protein product: CASSFGQSWDSPLHF.

The chain is built from TRBV19 and TRBJ2-2; a possible D gene is TRBD1 (5 bases). The CDR3 loop spans 14 amino acids. Germline loops: CDR1 LNHDA, CDR2 SQIVND (reference sequence). V lost 3 bases and J 6 bases, leaving 11 bases between the germline ends. DNA for the CDR3: TGTGCCAGTAGTATGGGGCCCATCTCCGGGGAGCTGTTTTTT. It translates to CASSMGPISGELFF.

This clone was recorded once. This chain links TRBV25-1 with TRBJ2-6, with TRBD1 matching 9 bases. The length of the CDR3 is 17 residues. The germline gives CDR1 MGHDK, CDR2 SYGVNS. J lost 2 bases, V lost 7 bases, and 9 bases had no gene match. CDR3 region: CASTGQGKFPGANVLTF. The DNA for the CDR3 is TGTGCCAGCACCGGACAGGGGAAGTTCCCTGGGGCCAACGTCCTGACTTTC.

V gene TRBV6-1 combines with J gene TRBJ1-1; TRBD1 agrees at 8 bases. Germline CDR1 reads MNHNS; CDR2 reads SASEGT. V gave up 5 bases and J gave up 7 bases; unmatched junction bases: 6. This CDR3 region has 13 residues. The CDR3 loop is CASSTGGENEAFF. CDR3 coding DNA: TGTGCCAGCAGTACAGGGGGGGAGAATGAAGCTTTCTTT.

This clone showed up just a few times. The J gene is TRBJ1-2, the V gene TRBV29-1; no clear D. Per the germline V gene, CDR1 is SQVTM and CDR2 is ANQGSEA. The V and J ends lost 0 bases and 0 bases respectively, with 17 bases between them. The length of the CDR3 is 17 residues. The CDR3 loop reads CSVEDHRRQLTNYGYTF. For the CDR3, the DNA is TGCAGCGTTGAAGATCATAGGCGGCAGCTAACTAACTATGGCTACACCTTC.

The chain uses TRBV6-6 and TRBJ2-1; 9 bases agree with TRBD2. Germline V gives CDR1 MNHNY, CDR2 SVGAGI (reference sequence). V shed 0 bases and J 5 bases; nucleotides not matched to a gene: 5. CDR3 size: 16 residues. The CDR3 DNA sequence: TGTGCCAGCAGTTACTCTGCCGAGCGGGGGGACAATGAGCAGTTCTTC. Its protein product is CASSYSAERGDNEQFF.

This clone was observed a single time. V gene TRBV18 combines with J gene TRBJ2-7, with 7 bases matching TRBD1. This CDR3 has 14 amino acids. From germline, CDR1 is KGHSH and CDR2 LQKENI. Trimming removed 1 base from V and 5 bases from J; junction bases left unmatched: 5. CDR3 in DNA: TGTGCCAGCTCACCACTACCAGGGGGAAACGAGCAGTACTTC. It is translated as CASSPLPGGNEQYF.

The chain combines TRBV27 with TRBJ1-2, with 8 bases identical to TRBD1. Germline V gene sequence: CDR1 MNHEY, CDR2 SMNVEV (reference sequence). V gave up 5 bases and J gave up 7 bases; unmatched junction bases: 9. The CDR3 consists of 14 residues. The CDR3 spells CASSPETGAAGYTF. The CDR3, as DNA: TGTGCCAGCAGTCCAGAGACAGGGGCGGCTGGCTACACCTTC.

The chain combines TRBV11-2 with TRBJ2-7; TRBD1 is a possible D gene (5 bases). CDR1 and CDR2 from the germline V gene are SGHAT and FQNNGV. This CDR3 has 13 amino acids. The germline V and J ends were trimmed by 5 bases and 0 bases, with 8 bases remaining between them. The CDR3 bases are TGTGCCAGCAGCAGACAGAGCTCCTACGAGCAGTACTTC. Its protein product is CASSRQSSYEQYF.

The rearrangement uses TRBV20-1 and TRBJ1-1; no reliable D call. The CDR3 spans 9 residues. CDR1 DFQATT and CDR2 SNEGSKA come from the germline V gene (reference sequence). The V gene lost 6 bases and the J gene lost 11 bases, with 10 bases spanning the gap. The CDR3 coding sequence is TGCAGTGCATCGAGAGGCGCTTTCTTT. It translates to CSASRGAFF.

The gene calls are TRBV7-2 and TRBJ2-3; a possible D gene is TRBD1 (5 bases). This CDR3 comprises 16 residues. V was cut by 2 bases and J by 1 base, with 13 bases left in between. CDR1 and CDR2 from the germline V gene are SGHTA and FQGNSA. CDR3 sequence (DNA): TGTGCCAGCAGCTTAATGAAGGGGTGGCGCACAGATACGCAGTATTTT. It translates to CASSLMKGWRTDTQYF.

The genes are TRBV7-2 and TRBJ2-7, with TRBD1 identical over 9 bases. The V and J ends lost 5 bases and 0 bases, in that order; junction bases with no gene match: 5. Germline CDR1 reads SGHTA; CDR2 reads FQGNSA. CDR3 length: 15 residues. The CDR3 is CASSRTGVSSYEQYF. CDR3 nucleotides: TGTGCCAGCAGCAGGACAGGGGTGAGCTCCTACGAGCAGTACTTC.

This CDR3 reads CASSTRAGGGGQPQHF. In DNA, the CDR3 is TGTGCCAGCAGTACCCGGGCGGGGGGCGGAGGTCAGCCCCAGCATTTT. J is TRBJ1-5 and V is TRBV27; the D gene is possibly TRBD1 (6 bases). Per germline, CDR1 MNHEY and CDR2 SMNVEV (reference sequence). The CDR3 contains 16 residues. The V gene lost 5 bases and the J gene lost 6 bases, with 20 bases spanning the gap.

The chain is built from TRBV9 and TRBJ1-1, with no clear D. The CDR3 extends over 14 amino acids. Germline CDR1 and CDR2: SGDLS and YYNGEE. Deletions cut 2 bases from V and 0 bases from J, with 8 bases between. The DNA for the CDR3 is TGTGCCAGCAGCGTGAGGGAAGTGAACACTGAAGCTTTCTTT. Its protein is CASSVREVNTEAFF. Full variable domain (outside the CDR3, taken from reference TRBV9 and TRBJ1-1): DSGVTQTPKHLITATGQRVTLRCSPRSGDLSVYWYQQSLDQGLQFLIQYYNGEERAKGNILERFSAQQFPDLHSELNLSSLELGDSALYFCASSVREVNTEAFFGQGTRLTVV.